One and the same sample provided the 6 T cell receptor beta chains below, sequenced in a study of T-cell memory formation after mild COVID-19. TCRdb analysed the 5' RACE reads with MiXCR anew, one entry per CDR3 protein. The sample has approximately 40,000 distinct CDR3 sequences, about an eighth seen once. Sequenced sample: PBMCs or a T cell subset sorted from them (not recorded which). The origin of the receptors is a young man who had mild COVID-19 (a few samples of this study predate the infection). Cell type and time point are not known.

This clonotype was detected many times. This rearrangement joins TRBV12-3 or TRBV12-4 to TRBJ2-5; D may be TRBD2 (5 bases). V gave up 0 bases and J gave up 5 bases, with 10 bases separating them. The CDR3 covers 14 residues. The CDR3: CASSLAGGEETQYF. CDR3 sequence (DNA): TGTGCCAGCAGTTTAGCCGGTGGGGAGGAGACCCAGTACTTC.

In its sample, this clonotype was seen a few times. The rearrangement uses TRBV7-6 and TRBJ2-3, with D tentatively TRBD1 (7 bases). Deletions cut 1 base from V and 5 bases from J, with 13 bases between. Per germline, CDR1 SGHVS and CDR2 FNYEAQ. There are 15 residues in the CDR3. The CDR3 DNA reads TGTGCCAGCAGCTTAGGTGGAGGGGGCCAAGATACGCAGTATTTT. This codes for CASSLGGGGQDTQYF.

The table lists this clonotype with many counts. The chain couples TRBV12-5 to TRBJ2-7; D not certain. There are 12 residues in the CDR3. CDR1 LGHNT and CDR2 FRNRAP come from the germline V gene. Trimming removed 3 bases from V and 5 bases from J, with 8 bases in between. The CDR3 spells CASGFRLDEQYF. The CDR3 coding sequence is TGTGCTAGTGGTTTTAGGTTGGACGAGCAGTACTTC.

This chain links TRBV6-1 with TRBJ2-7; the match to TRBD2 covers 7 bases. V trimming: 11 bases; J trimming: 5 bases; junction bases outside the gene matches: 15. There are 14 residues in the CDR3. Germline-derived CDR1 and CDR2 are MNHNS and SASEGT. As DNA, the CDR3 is TGTGCCGGGAAGAAGGCGGGAGAAACGAACGAGCAGTACTTC. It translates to CAGKKAGETNEQYF.

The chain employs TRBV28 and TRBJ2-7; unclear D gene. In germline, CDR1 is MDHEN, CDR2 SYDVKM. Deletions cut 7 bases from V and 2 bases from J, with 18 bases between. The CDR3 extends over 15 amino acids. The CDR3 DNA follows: TGTGCCAGCACCGAAGACGTTCGCTCTACCTACGAGCAGTACTTC. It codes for CASTEDVRSTYEQYF.

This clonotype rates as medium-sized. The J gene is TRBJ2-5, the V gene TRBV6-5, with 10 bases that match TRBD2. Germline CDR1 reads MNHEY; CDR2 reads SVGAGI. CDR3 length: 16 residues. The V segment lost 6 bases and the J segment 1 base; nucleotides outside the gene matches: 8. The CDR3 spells CASRPTLAGPQETQYF. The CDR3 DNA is TGTGCCAGCAGACCGACACTAGCGGGGCCCCAAGAGACCCAGTACTTC.